This T cell receptor (beta chain) was recovered during a study of PD-1 blockade in classical Hodgkin lymphoma. About the study: Administration of nivolumab to patients was at 3 mg/kg intravenously every 2 weeks. Regarding the study as a whole: Newly diagnosed and completely responding patients shared comparable baseline diversity. At C4D1, TCR diversity had climbed significantly for CD4+ cells, though not for CD8+ cells.

With respect to this clone: Its specificity is unknown.

TCRdb keeps only in-frame clones here, not all; method: immunoSEQ multiplex PCR. The profile covers around 57,000 clones, with about 89% appearing a single time and 6.5% to 8.5% taken by the ten largest. As for time point: cycle 4 day 1 (C4D1), after less than 7 weeks of nivolumab. No patient escaped relapse after autologous stem cell transplantation, and brentuximab vedotin exposure varied. Patients showed best responses of complete response, partial response or progressive disease. The sample here was peripheral blood mononuclear cells (PBMCs), taken before the fourth cycle of nivolumab. The origin of this receptor is a human donor with classical Hodgkin lymphoma.

This CDR3 is CASSSGTSKGTEAFF. CDR3 nucleotides: TGTGCCAGCAGCTCAGGGACATCCAAGGGCACTGAAGCTTTCTTT. The chain links TRBV7-8 to TRBJ1-1; D is perhaps TRBD1 (6 bases). This CDR3 region has 15 residues. Germline loops: CDR1 SGHVS, CDR2 FQNEAQ. V was cut by 4 bases and J by 4 bases, with 16 bases left in between.